Described below is a single TCR beta chain sequence and its context. What it recognizes is unknown. This sample was included in a study of T-cell memory formation after mild COVID-19. Study-level findings and limits: The study found balanced CD4/CD8 in clones contracting day 15 to 85 and a CD4+ lean in later expanders. Clones from the second wave (peaking day 37) had unconfirmed SARS-CoV-2 specificity.

5'RACE with constant-segment primers built TCRalpha and TCRbeta cDNA libraries with UMIs. TCRdb re-called the 5' RACE reads through MiXCR, storing one row per CDR3 protein. The sample holds 540,000 or so distinct CDR3 sequences, about a fifth seen once. Germline CDR1 and CDR2: KGHSH and LQKENI. V dropped 3 bases and J dropped 4 bases, with 12 bases sitting between them. This CDR3 contains 14 residues. The origin of this receptor is an adult woman who had mild COVID-19 (a few samples of this study predate the infection). Cell type and time point are not known. V and J are TRBV18 and TRBJ1-1; D ambiguous. Sequencing was done on a sample of PBMCs or a T cell subset sorted from them (not recorded which). The CDR3 region is CASSPPADGTEAFF. The CDR3 DNA reads TGTGCCAGCTCACCGCCGGCCGACGGCACTGAAGCTTTCTTT.